The 11 T cell receptor beta chains presented below share a single source sample, sequenced in a study of glioma-infiltrating T cells. The iRepertoire nested amplicon-rescue multiplex PCR amplified TCR alpha and beta CDR3s from RNA. From the multiplex PCR reads, TCRdb called clonotypes with MiXCR, one entry per CDR3 protein. The sample consists of 45,000 or so distinct CDR3 sequences, approximately 20% of them appearing once. Sequencing was performed on glioma tissue, nonneoplastic brain tissue, or PBMCs (not recorded which). The receptors were sampled from a human donor with low-grade glioma or glioblastoma, undergoing nonglioma brain surgery, or in good health (not recorded which).

The rearrangement joins TRBV4-2 to TRBJ1-3; 7 bases line up with TRBD1. The V and J ends lost 2 bases and 4 bases, in that order; junction bases with no gene match: 5. The germline gives CDR1 LGHNA, CDR2 YNFKEQ. CDR3 length equals 15 residues. The CDR3 protein is CASSQRDREGNTIYF. Here the CDR3 DNA reads TGTGCCAGCAGCCAACGAGACAGGGAGGGAAACACCATATATTTT.

In its sample, this clonotype was seen many times. The V and J genes are TRBV4-1 and TRBJ1-3; D is ambiguous. The CDR3 length is 12 residues. Trimming removed 0 bases at V and 4 bases at J, with 1 base between. The V gene's germline CDR1 is MGHRA and CDR2 YSYEKL. CDR3 in amino acids: CASSQEGNTIYF. The CDR3 nucleotides are TGCGCCAGCAGCCAAGAAGGAAACACCATATATTTT.

This clonotype was observed once. This chain connects TRBV7-2 to TRBJ2-3; D gene ambiguous. Trimming removed 6 bases at V and 3 bases at J, with 16 bases between. CDR1 SGHTA and CDR2 FQGNSA come from the germline V gene. CDR3 length: 15 amino acids. The chain's CDR3 is CASRPWKSSTDTQYF. CDR3 coding DNA: TGTGCCAGCAGACCTTGGAAATCTAGTACAGATACGCAGTATTTT. The full variable domain, its missing parts supplied by reference TRBV7-2 and TRBJ2-3, is GAGVSQSPSNKVTEKGKDVELRCDPISGHTALYWYRQSLGQGLEFLIYFQGNSAPDKSGLPSDRFSAERTGGSVSTLTIQRTQQEDSAVYLCASRPWKSSTDTQYFGPGTRLTVL.

This clonotype is labeled medium-sized. V and J are TRBV27 and TRBJ1-1; no firm D call. Germline assignment: CDR1 MNHEY and CDR2 SMNVEV (reference sequence). The CDR3 totals 13 residues. V lost 3 bases and J 3 bases, leaving 8 bases between the germline ends. DNA of the CDR3: TGTGCCAGCAGTTTCAGACCTCACACTGAAGCTTTCTTT. Its translation: CASSFRPHTEAFF.

In this sample, this clonotype turned up many times. The rearrangement joins TRBV6-1 to TRBJ1-5; D is undetermined. V lost 4 bases, J lost 5 bases, and 6 bases lay in between. Germline V CDR1 and CDR2: MNHNS, SASEGT. There are 12 residues in the CDR3. The CDR3 reads CASSGPDQPQHF. Written as DNA, the CDR3 is TGTGCCAGCAGTGGACCAGATCAGCCCCAGCATTTT.

This clonotype was seen ten or more times. The rearrangement joins TRBV2 to TRBJ1-6; D unclear. V was pared by 3 bases and J by 4 bases, with 10 bases between. This CDR3 is built from 15 residues. Germline V gene data show CDR1 as SNHLY and CDR2 as FYNNEI. The CDR3 DNA sequence: TGTGCCAGCAGTGAGGAGACAATTTATAATTCACCCCTCCACTTT. Translating it yields CASSEETIYNSPLHF.

The genes are TRBV19 and TRBJ2-1, with a weak D call TRBD2 (6 bases). The V end lost 2 bases, the J end lost 0 bases, and 8 bases lay between the germline ends. Germline CDR1 and CDR2: LNHDA and SQIVND (reference sequence). The CDR3 consists of 15 residues. The CDR3 nucleotides read TGTGCCAGTAGTATATTGGGGGGCTCCTACAATGAGCAGTTCTTC. As protein: CASSILGGSYNEQFF.

A remark on this clonotype: This sequence may be a read error, since a much larger clone differs from it by one base. V and J are TRBV13 and TRBJ2-1; 8 bases fit TRBD2. CDR3 length: 14 residues. Per germline, CDR1 PRHDT and CDR2 FYEKMQ (reference sequence). CDR3 DNA: TGTGCCAGCAGCCGCGGACTAGCTAGCAATAAGCAGTTCTTC. Amino acids: CASSRGLASNKQFF. The entire variable domain, with the rest obtained from reference TRBV13 and TRBJ2-1, is as follows: AAGVIQSPRHLIKEKRETATLKCYPIPRHDTVYWYQQGPGQDPQFLISFYEKMQSDKGSIPDRFSAQQFSDYHSELNMSSLELGDSALYFCASSRGLASNKQFFGPGTRLTVL.

About this clonotype itself: It may be a read error: a sequence one base away is much more abundant. The chain joins TRBV3-1 to TRBJ1-1; no clear D. Germline assignment: CDR1 LGHDT and CDR2 YNNKEL (reference sequence). Trimming took off 4 bases at V and 2 bases at J, with 11 bases between the two ends. There are 14 residues in the CDR3. The CDR3 is CASSLNTLNTEAFF. The CDR3 DNA follows: TGTGCCAGCAGCCTCAACACGCTTAACACTGAAGCTTTCTTT.

This clonotype came up many times. The chain has TRBV7-8 and TRBJ2-5; D is uncertain. V was trimmed by 1 base and J by 9 bases, leaving 9 bases between them. There are 12 residues in the CDR3. Germline CDR1 is SGHVS and CDR2 is FQNEAQ. CDR3 in DNA: TGTGCCAGCAGCTTAGAGGGTTATGCCCAGTACTTC. Its translation: CASSLEGYAQYF.

This clonotype was detected ten times or more. The rearrangement links TRBV7-9 to TRBJ2-1, with D perhaps matching TRBD2 (7 bases). The CDR3 length is 11 residues. Per germline, CDR1 SEHNR and CDR2 FQNEAQ (reference sequence). V was cut by 8 bases and J by 12 bases, with 14 bases left in between. CDR3 in amino acids: CASGGGGAQFF. The DNA for the CDR3 is TGTGCCAGCGGGGGTGGGGGGGCGCAGTTCTTC.